The clone carrying this TCR beta chain was seen more than once but under ten times. The antigen is not known. This entry comes from a study of cytomegalovirus exposure and HLA in healthy donors. Regarding the study as a whole: In an earlier analysis, about 87% or about 30%: the productive usage of most TCR beta V segments.

There are 20 residues in the CDR3. Germline CDR1 SGHRS, CDR2 YFSETQ. V shed 1 base, J shed 0 bases, and the junction held 18 bases outside the gene matches. Researchers ran the PCR with 60 Vbeta and 13 Jbeta primers. Measured with immunoSEQ multiplex PCR; TCRdb has only the in-frame clones, and not every one. The sample holds about 180,000 clones; less than 85% are singletons and the top ten take 1%. The clonotype comes from a boy aged 2 to 9 in good health and CMV-seronegative. The V gene is TRBV5-1, the J gene TRBJ1-2, with 7 bases fitting TRBD1. Sequencing was carried out using PBMCs. CDR3 in amino acids: CASSLPKTGFSSSANYGYTF. In nucleotides, the CDR3 is TGCGCCAGCAGCTTGCCTAAGACAGGGTTCTCATCTTCGGCTAACTATGGCTACACCTTC.